These 7 T cell receptor beta chains were all obtained from the same sample, sequenced in a study of blood T cell repertoires in COVID-19. The table came from immunoSEQ multiplex PCR; TCRdb's copy has only in-frame clones and leaves some out. The sample lists tens of thousands of clones; approximately 90% were seen once. Material for sequencing was peripheral blood. These receptors came from a woman aged 60-70 years with active COVID-19.

The V call is TRBV6-4, the J call TRBJ2-1; 11 bases match TRBD2. Looked up from germline, CDR1 is MRHNA and CDR2 is SNTAGT. This CDR3 comprises 18 residues. V gave up 6 bases and J gave up 8 bases; unmatched junction bases: 18. CDR3 loop: CASRFLGGLAGGIYEQFF. CDR3 in DNA: TGTGCCAGCAGATTTTTGGGGGGATTAGCGGGAGGGATCTATGAGCAGTTCTTC.

The chain joins TRBV7-2 to TRBJ2-5, with no clear D. V was clipped by 5 bases and J by 5 bases, with 15 bases between them. Germline V lookup: CDR1 SGHTA, CDR2 FQGNSA. CDR3 size: 14 residues. The chain's CDR3 is CASSPMALIETQYF. The DNA of the CDR3 is TGTGCCAGCAGCCCCATGGCTTTGATCGAGACCCAGTACTTC.

V gene TRBV12-3 or TRBV12-4 combines with J gene TRBJ2-1; a possible D gene is TRBD1 (6 bases). Trimming removed 7 bases from V and 4 bases from J, with 11 bases in between. The CDR3 has 13 residues. DNA for the CDR3: TGTGCCAGCAAGCCAGGGGATTACAATGAGCAGTTCTTC. The encoded protein is CASKPGDYNEQFF.

The chain uses TRBV2 and TRBJ2-1; the D gene is possibly TRBD2 (6 bases). V was shortened by 3 bases and J by 0 bases, with 12 bases between the two germline ends. In germline, CDR1 is SNHLY, CDR2 FYNNEI. This CDR3 has 16 amino acids. The CDR3 region is CASSDQRVSSYNEQFF. The DNA for the CDR3 is TGTGCCAGCAGTGACCAGCGGGTTAGCTCCTACAATGAGCAGTTCTTC. The whole variable domain, remainder taken from reference TRBV2 and TRBJ2-1, is EPEVTQTPSHQVTQMGQEVILRCVPISNHLYFYWYRQILGQKVEFLVSFYNNEISEKSEIFDDQFSVERPDGSNFTLKIRSTKLEDSAMYFCASSDQRVSSYNEQFFGPGTRLTVL.

The J gene is TRBJ2-3, the V gene TRBV5-1, with D possibly being TRBD2 (6 bases). V lost 1 base to trimming and J lost 2 bases, with 11 bases between them. CDR3 length: 15 amino acids. Germline loops: CDR1 SGHRS, CDR2 YFSETQ. The CDR3 here is CASSLQAGTTDTQYF. For the CDR3, the DNA is TGCGCCAGCAGCTTGCAGGCGGGAACCACAGATACGCAGTATTTT.

The J gene is TRBJ2-2, the V gene TRBV28, with TRBD2 matching over 10 bases. Germline V gene data show CDR1 as MDHEN and CDR2 as SYDVKM. CDR3 length: 16 residues. Trimming removed 8 bases from V and 3 bases from J; junction bases left unmatched: 9. CDR3 loop: CASWPSGSSDTGELFF. As DNA, the CDR3 is TGTGCCAGCTGGCCTAGCGGGAGTTCGGACACCGGGGAGCTGTTTTTT.

The gene calls are TRBV7-9 and TRBJ1-4; D unresolved. CDR1 is SEHNR and CDR2 is FQNEAQ in the germline V gene (reference sequence). There are 14 residues in the CDR3. V was shortened by 3 bases and J by 4 bases, with 9 bases between the two germline ends. CDR3 DNA sequence: TGTGCCAGCAGCTTGGCCGACTTTAATGAAAAACTGTTTTTT. Translation: CASSLADFNEKLFF.